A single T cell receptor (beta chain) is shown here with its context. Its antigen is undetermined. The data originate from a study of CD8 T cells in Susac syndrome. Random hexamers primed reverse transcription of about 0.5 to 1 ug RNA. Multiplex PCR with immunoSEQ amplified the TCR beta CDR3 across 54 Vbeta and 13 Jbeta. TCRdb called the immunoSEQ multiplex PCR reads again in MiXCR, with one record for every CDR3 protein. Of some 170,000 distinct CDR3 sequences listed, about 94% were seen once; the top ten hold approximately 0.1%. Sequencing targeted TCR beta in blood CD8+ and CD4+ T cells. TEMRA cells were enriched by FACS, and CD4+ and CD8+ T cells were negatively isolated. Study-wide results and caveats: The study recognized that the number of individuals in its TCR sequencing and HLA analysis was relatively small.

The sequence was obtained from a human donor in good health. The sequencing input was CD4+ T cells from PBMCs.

The CDR3 here is CASSQAWGAYNEQFF. In nucleotides, the CDR3 is TGTGCCAGCAGCCAAGCGTGGGGAGCCTACAATGAGCAGTTCTTC. V usage is TRBV3-1 and J usage is TRBJ2-1; a possible D gene is TRBD2 (5 bases). With 1 base removed from V and 2 bases from J, the gap between germline ends came to 9 bases. CDR1 is LGHDT and CDR2 is YNNKEL in the germline V gene (reference sequence). The CDR3 is made up of 15 amino acids.